This T cell receptor (beta chain) was recovered during a study of shared clonotypes between healthy human individuals. Study information: Used for every donor were three CD4 naive, three CD4 memory, two CD8 naive and one CD8 memory plate.

The assay was immunoSEQ multiplex PCR, and TCRdb's table has in-frame clones only and misses some. The table shows over 950,000 clones, with about 80% occurring only once. The V gene end was trimmed by 0 bases and the J gene end by 4 bases; junction bases not matched to a gene: 3. CDR3 size: 15 residues. CDR1 is SGHNT, CDR2 YYREEE, per germline (reference sequence). The gene calls are TRBV5-4 and TRBJ2-1, with TRBD2 identical over 8 bases. The receptor's source is a man aged 18 to 30 in good health. Some clones in this sample may be carry-over from other donors' samples. Sequences were obtained from memory CD4+ T cells from PBMCs. Stated subset: CD45RA-negative fraction. The CDR3 region is CASSLEAGEYNEQFF. The DNA for the CDR3 is TGTGCCAGCAGCTTGGAAGCGGGGGAATACAATGAGCAGTTCTTC.